The clone carrying this T cell receptor beta chain has only a few counts. This specimen belongs to a study of CD8+ T cells in alopecia areata. Study overall: Severity scores in treated patients reflected the percentage of scalp affected.

The V gene's germline CDR1 is SQVTM and CDR2 ANQGSEA. CDR3 length equals 16 residues. The V end lost 5 bases, the J end lost 4 bases, and 21 bases lay between the germline ends. RNA extraction was followed by reverse transcription into cDNA, which acted as the sequencing template. Method: immunoSEQ multiplex PCR; TCRdb's copy keeps in-frame clones and lacks some. This sample has 90,000 to 100,000 clones, with roughly three fifths found just once. Treatment indicated: oral pan-JAK inhibitor, 5-10 mg twice daily. This chain joins TRBV29-1 and TRBJ2-1; possible D gene TRBD2, 6 bases. The sample here was CD8+ T cells sorted from blood, taken at week 4, from a patient treated with tofacitinib. This clonotype was obtained from a human donor with alopecia areata. The chain's CDR3 is CSVNGGFGSAYNEQFF. The CDR3 coding sequence is TGCAGCGTTAACGGGGGTTTTGGGAGCGCATACAATGAGCAGTTCTTC.